These 10 T cell receptor beta chains were sequenced from one sample in a study of cytomegalovirus exposure and HLA in healthy donors (dated 2017 in TCRdb). Receptors were amplified or captured by the immunoSEQ multiplex PCR assay. TCRdb carries this immuneACCESS record with in-frame sequences only. Its versions omit some clonotypes, under half of them owing to an unresolved V gene in the studies checked, with the rest unexplained. Present in this sample are 180,000 or so clones, 65% to 90% of which were seen just once. Around 15% of the sample is taken by the ten largest. The sample comprised PBMCs. The receptors here all came from a woman aged 25 to 45 in good health and CMV-seropositive.

This chain connects TRBV18 to TRBJ2-1, with 8 bases identical to TRBD2. Germline V gene data show CDR1 as KGHSH and CDR2 as LQKENI. J lost 10 bases, V lost 6 bases, and 11 bases had no gene match. The CDR3 loop spans 14 amino acids. CDR3 region: CASSPTSADSEQFF. DNA for the CDR3: TGTGCCAGCTCCCCGACTAGCGCCGACAGCGAGCAGTTCTTC. The full variable domain, completed using reference TRBV18 and TRBJ2-1, is NAGVMQNPRHLVRRRGQEARLRCSPMKGHSHVYWYRQLPEEGLKFMVYLQKENIIDESGMPKERFSAEFPKEGPSILRIQQVVRGDSAAYFCASSPTSADSEQFFGPGTRLTVL.

This sequence joins TRBV6-1 and TRBJ1-4, with a weak D call TRBD1 (5 bases). This CDR3 is 14 amino acids long. CDR1 and CDR2 from the germline V gene are MNHNS and SASEGT. Trimming cost V 1 base and J 6 bases, with 9 bases left between them. The CDR3 loop reads CASSEDGGYEKLFF. DNA of the CDR3: TGTGCCAGCAGTGAAGATGGGGGGTATGAAAAACTGTTTTTT.

This chain links TRBV28 with TRBJ2-7; 7 bases align to TRBD2. CDR3 length: 13 residues. Germline CDR1 reads MDHEN; CDR2 reads SYDVKM. In nucleotides, the CDR3 is TGTGCTGGTCAGGAGGGAGGGCACTACGAGCAGTACTTC. Encoded protein: CAGQEGGHYEQYF.

The rearrangement joins TRBV6-1 to TRBJ1-5; possibly TRBD1 for D (5 bases). Germline CDR1 MNHNS, CDR2 SASEGT. The CDR3 loop spans 14 amino acids. V lost 6 bases and J 0 bases, leaving 9 bases between the germline ends. The CDR3 sequence is CASRTGNSNQPQHF. The CDR3 DNA sequence: TGTGCCAGCAGAACAGGCAATAGCAATCAGCCCCAGCATTTT.

This chain uses TRBV9 with TRBJ1-4; maybe TRBD1 (5 bases). In germline, CDR1 is SGDLS, CDR2 YYNGEE. The CDR3 is 15 residues long. Deletions cut 4 bases from V and 4 bases from J, with 14 bases between. CDR3 sequence (DNA): TGTGCCAGCAGCCCTAGAGGAGGGGTTAATGAAAAACTGTTTTTT. This gives the protein CASSPRGGVNEKLFF.

This clone was seen a handful of times. The chain joins TRBV2 to TRBJ2-2; D possibly corresponds to TRBD1 (5 bases). Deletions cut 7 bases from V and 4 bases from J, with 10 bases between. This CDR3 contains 13 residues. Per the germline V gene, CDR1 is SNHLY and CDR2 is FYNNEI. CDR3 sequence: CASNQGRTGELFF. The CDR3 DNA sequence: TGTGCCAGCAACCAGGGTCGCACCGGGGAGCTGTTTTTT.

The chain combines TRBV29-1 with TRBJ2-1, with D perhaps TRBD2 (6 bases). Germline V lookup: CDR1 SQVTM, CDR2 ANQGSEA. This CDR3 spans 15 amino acids. Deletions cut 6 bases from V and 1 base from J, with 16 bases between. CDR3 amino acids: CSVDAGIGSYNEQFF. CDR3 nucleotide sequence: TGCAGCGTAGACGCGGGGATTGGATCCTACAATGAGCAGTTCTTC.

The CDR3 protein is CASSYTSGRYTGELFF. In nucleotides, the CDR3 is TGTGCCAGCAGTTATACCAGCGGGAGATACACCGGGGAGCTGTTTTTT. The chain is built from TRBV2 and TRBJ2-2, with 8 bases lining up with TRBD2. The junction had 8 bases not matched to a gene; V was cut back by 5 bases and J by 3 bases. This CDR3 comprises 16 residues. CDR1 and CDR2 from the germline V gene are SNHLY and FYNNEI.

This chain uses TRBV15 with TRBJ2-7; 10 positions agree with TRBD2. The CDR3 loop spans 15 amino acids. Germline assignment: CDR1 LNHNV and CDR2 YYDKDF (reference sequence). J was trimmed by 6 bases and V by 0 bases; bases with no gene match: 5. CDR3 protein: CATSRDLAGAGEQYF. In DNA form, the CDR3 reads TGTGCCACCAGCAGAGATCTAGCGGGAGCCGGCGAGCAGTACTTC.

The rearrangement uses TRBV5-6 and TRBJ2-7; D is perhaps TRBD1 (6 bases). The CDR3 has 17 residues. From germline, CDR1 is SGHDT and CDR2 YYEEEE. With 0 bases removed from V and 6 bases from J, the gap between germline ends came to 22 bases. DNA of the CDR3: TGTGCCAGCAGCTTGGCAAATTTTGGGTACAGGGCGGGCGAGCAGTACTTC. This translates into CASSLANFGYRAGEQYF.